The source of this TCR beta chain is a study of cytomegalovirus exposure and HLA in healthy donors. Regarding the study as a whole: Later analysis identified over 15,000 TCR beta sequences associated with HLA alleles, using a false discovery rate threshold of 0.05.

PCR primers comprised 60 Vbeta and 13 Jbeta primers. Clones were read by immunoSEQ multiplex PCR, and TCRdb kept only the in-frame ones, dropping some. This sample yields approximately 180,000 clones, of which 70% to 80% are seen a single time; approximately 3.7% belongs to the top ten. V dropped 5 bases and J dropped 8 bases, with 15 bases sitting between them. The CDR3 totals 13 residues. Germline values: CDR1 SGHTA, CDR2 FQGTGA. Of note for this clone: What it binds is not known.

Sequencing was done on a sample of PBMCs. The V gene is TRBV7-3, the J gene TRBJ1-2, with D possibly TRBD1 on 5 matching bases. This TCR was sampled from a woman aged 55 to 70 in good health and CMV-seropositive. This CDR3 reads CASSLAGGSGYTF. Here the CDR3 DNA reads TGTGCCAGCAGCCTGGCGGGGGGGAGCGGCTACACCTTC.